This entry lists 11 T cell receptor beta chains sequenced from one sample in a study of T cell responses to AZD1222 COVID-19 vaccine. TCRdb's table, derived via immunoSEQ multiplex PCR, lists solely in-frame clones and lacks some. The sample consists of more than 150,000 clones, 92% of them appearing once. The input for sequencing was peripheral blood, taken 28 days after the second AZD1222 dose. Every receptor here comes from an adult who received the AZD1222 COVID-19 vaccine.

The chain couples TRBV5-5 to TRBJ2-7, with 14 positions matching TRBD2. V was clipped by 6 bases and J by 5 bases; unmatched bases: 4. CDR3 length: 14 amino acids. Per germline, CDR1 SGHKS and CDR2 YYEKEE (reference sequence). Written as DNA, the CDR3 is TGTGCCAGCACCGGGACTAGCGGGAGAAACGAGCAGTACTTC. The encoded protein is CASTGTSGRNEQYF.

J is TRBJ2-3 and V is TRBV7-9; 10 nucleotides align to TRBD1. V shed 5 bases, J shed 2 bases, and the junction held 4 bases outside the gene matches. The CDR3 runs to 15 residues. Looked up from germline, CDR1 is SEHNR and CDR2 is FQNEAQ (reference sequence). The chain's CDR3 is CASSTGTGVTDTQYF. The DNA for the CDR3 is TGTGCCAGCAGCACCGGGACAGGGGTCACAGATACGCAGTATTTT.

The rearrangement joins TRBV7-2 to TRBJ1-1; 8 bases agree with TRBD1. The length of the CDR3 is 15 residues. Per germline, CDR1 SGHTA and CDR2 FQGNSA. V shed 4 bases and J 4 bases; nucleotides not matched to a gene: 8. The CDR3 region is CASSSKTGDFTEAFF. CDR3 bases: TGTGCCAGCAGCTCTAAGACAGGGGACTTCACTGAAGCTTTCTTT. Drawing the rest from reference TRBV7-2 and TRBJ1-1, the complete variable domain is GAGVSQSPSNKVTEKGKDVELRCDPISGHTALYWYRQSLGQGLEFLIYFQGNSAPDKSGLPSDRFSAERTGGSVSTLTIQRTQQEDSAVYLCASSSKTGDFTEAFFGQGTRLTVV.

This chain links TRBV7-9 with TRBJ2-7; D gene ambiguous. Trimming took 4 bases from V and 4 from J, leaving 17 bases between them. CDR3 size: 15 residues. CDR1 SEHNR and CDR2 FQNEAQ come from the germline V gene (reference sequence). CDR3 loop: CASSWLGELFYEQYF. As DNA, the CDR3 is TGTGCCAGCAGCTGGCTGGGCGAATTGTTTTACGAGCAGTACTTC.

The J gene is TRBJ1-2, the V gene TRBV7-9, with D unresolved. Germline V gene data show CDR1 as SEHNR and CDR2 as FQNEAQ (reference sequence). The length of the CDR3 is 15 residues. With 3 bases removed from V and 4 bases from J, the gap between germline ends came to 15 bases. The CDR3 protein is CASSFTDPPSYGYTF. Here the CDR3 DNA reads TGTGCCAGCAGCTTTACGGACCCTCCCTCCTATGGCTACACCTTC.

With regard to this clone: The sample carries other DNA sequences with the same CDR3. The rearrangement joins TRBV5-8 to TRBJ1-2; 9 positions agree with TRBD1. Trimming removed 2 bases from V and 2 bases from J; junction bases left unmatched: 1. CDR1 and CDR2 (germline): SGHTS, YDEGEE. The CDR3 sequence is 14 residues long. DNA for the CDR3: TGTGCCAGCAGCTTACAGGGGGCAAACTATGGCTACACCTTC. Amino acids: CASSLQGANYGYTF. The full variable domain, its missing parts supplied by reference TRBV5-8 and TRBJ1-2, is EAGVTQSPTHLIKTRGQQATLRCSPISGHTSVYWYQQALGLGLQFLLWYDEGEERNRGNFPPRFSGRQFPNYSSELNVNALELEDSALYLCASSLQGANYGYTFGSGTRLTVV.

Comment on this clone: Mismatch with germline at one junction end may stem from a read error. The CDR3 DNA is TGTGCCAGCAGCCCACTAGCGGGGGAGTTCTACAGTGAGCAGTTCTTC. It translates to CASSPLAGEFYSEQFF. The chain joins TRBV7-2 to TRBJ2-1, with 11 bases identical to TRBD2. The CDR3 is made up of 16 amino acids. CDR1 is SGHTA, CDR2 FQGNSA, per germline.

The rearrangement joins TRBV11-2 to TRBJ2-3; the D is unclear. The ends were cut back, 1 base at V and 6 bases at J, with 8 bases in the middle. From germline, CDR1 is SGHAT and CDR2 FQNNGV. The CDR3 is made up of 13 amino acids. In nucleotides, the CDR3 is TGTGCCAGCAGCTTAGTTTTTAGGGATACGCAGTATTTT. Its translation is CASSLVFRDTQYF.

V and J are TRBV5-6 and TRBJ1-2; the D is unclear. The CDR3 sequence is 14 residues long. The V and J ends lost 2 bases and 1 base respectively, with 9 bases between them. The germline V gene has CDR1 SGHDT and CDR2 YYEEEE. Here the CDR3 DNA reads TGTGCCAGCAGCTTAGGCACCCTTAACTATGGCTACACCTTC. This translates into CASSLGTLNYGYTF.

The V and J genes are TRBV7-2 and TRBJ2-1; 7 nucleotides align to TRBD2. CDR3 length: 18 residues. V shed 6 bases, J shed 1 base, and the junction held 15 bases outside the gene matches. Germline CDR1 is SGHTA and CDR2 is FQGNSA. In nucleotides, the CDR3 is TGTGCCAGCAGAGGCTGGGAGGAGGGAGGGCCATCCTACAATGAGCAGTTCTTC. Protein: CASRGWEEGGPSYNEQFF.

The chain links TRBV28 to TRBJ2-7, with no clear D. Germline CDR1 and CDR2: MDHEN and SYDVKM. This CDR3 contains 10 residues. Trimming left V 4 bases short and J 5 bases short, with 3 bases between. CDR3 DNA: TGTGCCAGCAGTTCCCACGAGCAGTACTTC. Translation gives CASSSHEQYF.